These T cell receptor beta chains were read from a single sample in a study of cytomegalovirus exposure and HLA in healthy donors. Some clones are missing from TCRdb's copy, which holds only in-frame ones; the method was immunoSEQ multiplex PCR. Here the sample spans about 120,000 clones, around 80% being singletons. Sequencing used PBMCs. The receptors stem from a female donor in good health and CMV-seronegative. The CDR3 runs from the conserved cysteine through the conserved F or W. The order of the fields is D gene, J gene, clone size, V gene, CDR3 protein, CDR3 DNA. A D gene is named only where the DNA matches it firmly. Expanded clones get a size class; other rows say once, few or many, or leave the size out.

>NA|TRBJ2-7|NA|TRBV28
CASSLGASYEQYF
TGTGCCAGCAGTTTAGGGGCTTCCTACGAGCAGTACTTC
>TRBD1|TRBJ2-4|NA|TRBV7-2
CASSMGQRNIQYF
TGTGCCAGCAGCATGGGACAGCGAAACATTCAGTACTTC
>TRBD2|TRBJ2-7|once|TRBV6-1
CASRPGLGPREQYF
TGTGCCAGCAGACCGGGACTAGGACCTAGGGAGCAGTACTTC
>NA|TRBJ1-1|NA|TRBV5-1
CASSPRSGDTEAFF
TGCGCCAGCAGCCCGAGATCAGGGGACACTGAAGCTTTCTTT
>TRBD1|TRBJ1-2|NA|TRBV7-9
CSSSTGQAGAYTF
TGTTCCAGCAGCACGGGACAGGCCGGGGCCTACACCTTC
>NA|TRBJ1-4|NA|TRBV19
CARRGTCEKLFF
TGTGCCAGAAGGGGTACTTGTGAAAAACTGTTTTTT
>TRBD1|TRBJ1-1|NA|TRBV4-1
CASRDRVNTEAFF
TGCGCCAGCAGAGACAGGGTGAACACTGAAGCTTTCTTT
>TRBD2|TRBJ2-6|NA|TRBV5-1
CASSRAGVGTGANVLTF
TGCGCCAGCAGCCGGGCGGGGGTGGGCACTGGGGCCAACGTCCTGACTTTC
>TRBD2|TRBJ2-2|NA|TRBV7-7
CASSPITPYSGGSTGELFF
TGTGCTAGCAGCCCCATTACCCCCTATAGCGGGGGTTCGACCGGGGAGCTGTTTTTT
>TRBD1|TRBJ1-6|once|TRBV6-5
CASSYDDRENSPLHF
TGTGCCAGCAGTTATGACGACAGGGAAAATTCACCCCTCCACTTT
>TRBD2|TRBJ2-7|NA|TRBV6-5
CASSYSTSSASYEQYF
TGTGCCAGCAGTTACTCGACTAGCAGTGCCTCCTACGAGCAGTACTTC
>NA|TRBJ2-7|NA|TRBV11-2
CASSLDYYEQYF
TGTGCCAGCAGCTTAGATTACTACGAGCAGTACTTC
>NA|TRBJ2-7|NA|TRBV12-5
CASTAAGIVWDEQYF
TGTGCTAGTACTGCCGCGGGGATAGTCTGGGACGAGCAGTACTTC
>NA|TRBJ1-5|few|TRBV2
CASSEGHGSNQPQHF
TGTGCCAGCAGTGAAGGACACGGAAGCAATCAGCCCCAGCATTTT
>NA|TRBJ1-2|NA|TRBV7-9
CASSLAPAPAGRDGYTF
TGTGCCAGCAGCTTAGCACCCGCGCCGGCAGGGCGCGATGGCTACACCTTC
>NA|TRBJ1-3|NA|TRBV28
CASSSPTDTIYF
TGTGCCAGCAGTTCCCCCACTGACACCATATATTTT
>NA|TRBJ2-7|NA|TRBV18
CASSPTQGQDEQYF
TGTGCCAGCTCACCAACCCAGGGTCAAGACGAGCAGTACTTC
>TRBD1|TRBJ2-2|NA|TRBV5-8
CASRWDRYTGELFF
TGTGCCAGCAGGTGGGACAGATACACCGGGGAGCTGTTTTTT
>NA|TRBJ2-3|NA|TRBV12-5
CASGPSSTDTQYF
TGTGCTAGTGGCCCGTCCTCCACAGATACGCAGTATTTT
>NA|TRBJ1-2|NA|TRBV7-2
CASRRERDIPNYGYTF
TGTGCCAGCAGGCGAGAAAGGGACATTCCTAACTATGGCTACACCTTC
>TRBD1|TRBJ1-2|NA|TRBV9
CASSVGGGDYGYTF
TGTGCCAGCAGCGTAGGAGGGGGCGACTATGGCTACACCTTC
>NA|TRBJ2-7|NA|TRBV5-1
CASRRSRDSSYEQYF
TGCGCCAGCAGAAGATCCCGGGACTCCTCCTACGAGCAGTACTTC
>TRBD2|TRBJ2-1|once|TRBV2
CASQGLAYEQFF
TGTGCCAGCCAGGGACTAGCTTATGAGCAGTTCTTC
>NA|TRBJ2-3|once|TRBV9
CASSVVSYDTQYF
TGTGCCAGCAGCGTAGTCTCCTACGATACGCAGTATTTT
>NA|TRBJ1-1|NA|TRBV4-1
CASSQWTEMNTEAFF
TGCGCCAGCAGCCAGTGGACAGAGATGAACACTGAAGCTTTCTTT
>NA|TRBJ1-4|NA|TRBV2
CASSDLTEPSTNEKLFF
TGTGCCAGCAGCGACTTGACGGAACCTTCAACTAATGAAAAACTGTTTTTT
>NA|TRBJ1-3|NA|TRBV19
CASSSGDSGNTIYF
TGTGCCAGTAGTTCAGGGGACTCTGGAAACACCATATATTTT
>TRBD2|TRBJ2-5|NA|TRBV28
CASSHLTSGRETQYF
TGTGCCAGCAGCCACCTGACTAGCGGCAGGGAGACCCAGTACTTC
>NA|TRBJ2-7|NA|TRBV5-1
CASSLDPDSSYEQYF
TGCGCCAGCAGCTTGGACCCGGACAGCTCCTACGAGCAGTACTTC
>TRBD2|TRBJ2-5|NA|TRBV10-3
CAISTSGSWETQYF
TGTGCCATATCCACTAGCGGGAGTTGGGAGACCCAGTACTTC
>TRBD2|TRBJ2-1|NA|TRBV2
CASSAQLAGAQEQFF
TGTGCCAGCAGTGCCCAACTAGCGGGAGCTCAGGAGCAGTTCTTC
>NA|TRBJ1-2|NA|TRBV6-1
CASSPQHTNYGYTF
TGTGCCAGCAGTCCCCAACACACAAACTATGGCTACACCTTC
>NA|TRBJ1-5|NA|TRBV6-1
CASIPGGAGKTPQHF
TGTGCCAGCATTCCGGGGGGGGCAGGAAAAACGCCCCAGCATTTT
>TRBD1|TRBJ2-5|once|TRBV2
CASSGGTGLETQYF
TGTGCCAGCAGTGGAGGGACAGGGTTGGAGACCCAGTACTTC
>NA|TRBJ2-2|NA|TRBV5-1
CAIRRGRSNTGELFF
TGCGCCATCCGGAGGGGGCGTTCGAACACCGGGGAGCTGTTTTTT
>TRBD2|TRBJ2-1|NA|TRBV7-6
CASSPGLAGGSYNEQFF
TGTGCCAGCAGCCCCGGCCTAGCGGGGGGTTCCTACAATGAGCAGTTCTTC
>NA|TRBJ2-7|NA|TRBV19
CASGVGTIYEQYF
TGTGCCAGTGGCGTCGGGACAATCTACGAGCAGTACTTC
>NA|TRBJ1-1|NA|TRBV7-9
CASSLGWAEELNTEAFF
TGTGCCAGCAGCTTAGGTTGGGCCGAAGAGCTGAACACTGAAGCTTTCTTT
>TRBD2|TRBJ2-1|NA|TRBV5-1
CASSPQTSGSYNEQFF
TGCGCCAGCAGCCCGCAGACTAGCGGTTCCTACAATGAGCAGTTCTTC
>TRBD1|TRBJ1-5|NA|TRBV5-8
CASSRDRGQPQHF
TGTGCCAGCAGCAGGGACAGGGGCCAGCCCCAGCATTTT
>NA|TRBJ1-2|once|TRBV11-2
CASSLASTGGYGYTF
TGTGCCAGCAGCTTAGCCTCGACGGGTGGCTATGGCTACACCTTC
>NA|TRBJ1-1|once|TRBV6-5
CASSYSPAGANTEAFF
TGTGCCAGCAGTTACTCCCCAGCGGGGGCGAACACTGAAGCTTTCTTT
>NA|TRBJ1-2|few|TRBV5-6
CASSETRGEYGYTF
TGTGCCAGCAGCGAAACCAGGGGCGAGTATGGCTACACCTTC
>TRBD1|TRBJ1-1|NA|TRBV10-3
CAIRGTVENTEAFF
TGTGCCATCAGAGGGACAGTTGAGAACACTGAAGCTTTCTTT
>TRBD1|TRBJ1-3|NA|TRBV10-2
CASSDRGFASSGNTIYF
TGCGCCAGCAGTGACAGGGGGTTCGCAAGCTCTGGAAACACCATATATTTT
>TRBD2|TRBJ2-7|NA|TRBV9
CASSVGPGLGAYEQYF
TGTGCCAGCAGCGTAGGGCCGGGACTAGGGGCCTACGAGCAGTACTTC
>TRBD1|TRBJ2-3|few|TRBV30
CAWRAGGSSNTQYF
TGTGCCTGGAGGGCAGGGGGATCCTCAAATACGCAGTATTTT
>TRBD1|TRBJ1-2|NA|TRBV6-6
CASSYSDRGGYGYTF
TGTGCCAGCAGTTACTCGGACAGGGGGGGATATGGCTACACCTTC
>TRBD1|TRBJ1-5|NA|TRBV5-1
CASSSGTGIGQPQHF
TGCGCCAGCAGCAGCGGGACAGGGATCGGTCAGCCCCAGCATTTT
>TRBD1|TRBJ2-7|NA|TRBV5-6
CASSWTGTYEQYF
TGTGCCAGCAGCTGGACAGGTACCTACGAGCAGTACTTC
>NA|TRBJ1-1|NA|TRBV5-1
CASSLGGQIRAFF
TGCGCCAGCAGCTTGGGGGGACAAATTCGAGCTTTCTTT
>NA|TRBJ1-4|NA|TRBV28
CASSLGGGNEKLFF
TGTGCCAGCAGTTTAGGGGGGGGGAATGAAAAACTGTTTTTT
>NA|TRBJ2-7|NA|TRBV30
CAWSTGIRYEQYF
TGTGCCTGGAGTACAGGGATACGCTACGAGCAGTACTTC
>TRBD1|TRBJ2-1|NA|TRBV29-1
CSVRRGGSEQFF
TGCAGCGTTAGAAGAGGGGGCTCGGAGCAGTTCTTC
>TRBD1|TRBJ2-7|NA|TRBV5-1
CASSIPGQGYEQYF
TGCGCCAGCAGCATACCGGGACAGGGTTACGAGCAGTACTTC
>NA|TRBJ1-6|few|TRBV30
CAWSDRTGLAKHSYNSPLHF
TGTGCCTGGAGTGACCGTACAGGGCTCGCCAAGCACTCCTATAATTCACCCCTCCACTTT
>NA|TRBJ1-1|NA|TRBV6-5
CASRNSGDTTEAFF
TGTGCCAGCAGAAACTCCGGGGATACCACTGAAGCTTTCTTT
>NA|TRBJ2-7|NA|TRBV7-2
CASSLTRGPYEQYF
TGTGCCAGCAGCTTGACCAGGGGACCCTACGAGCAGTACTTC
>NA|TRBJ2-1|NA|TRBV9
CASSPRVVDEQFF
TGTGCCAGCAGCCCCAGGGTCGTGGATGAGCAGTTCTTC